Below are 28 T cell receptor beta chains sequenced from a single sample in a study of OX40 agonist ivuxolimab in advanced cancers. Libraries were made using the immunoSEQ multiplex PCR assay. Here the immuneACCESS table is served through TCRdb, limited to in-frame sequences with V and J called. Missing clones are a known gap in these copies; in checked studies unresolved V genes cover under half, and the rest lacks a known reason. The sample yields about 69,000 clones; 65% to 80% were counted once. Of the sample, under 3% is held by the ten largest clones. The sequenced sample was CD4+ or CD8+ T cells sorted from blood, obtained in a trial of the OX40 agonist ivuxolimab. These TCRs come from an adult with an advanced solid tumor such as melanoma, head and neck, liver or kidney cancer.

CDR3 in amino acids: CASGSWTGLGTDTQYF. Here the CDR3 DNA reads TGTGCTAGTGGTTCTTGGACCGGACTCGGCACAGATACGCAGTATTTT. The chain joins TRBV12-5 to TRBJ2-3, with a weak D call TRBD2 (5 bases). CDR3 length: 16 amino acids. The germline gives CDR1 LGHNT, CDR2 FRNRAP. V lost 4 bases, J lost 1 base, and 15 bases lay in between.

The count of this clone is one. The gene calls are TRBV18 and TRBJ1-1, with a weak D call TRBD1 (6 bases). V gave up 3 bases and J gave up 4 bases, with 15 bases separating them. CDR3 length: 15 amino acids. Germline CDR1 reads KGHSH; CDR2 reads LQKENI. CDR3 sequence reads: CASSPITGRGTEAFF. CDR3 bases: TGTGCCAGCTCACCCATAACAGGGCGAGGCACTGAAGCTTTCTTT.

This chain connects TRBV7-9 to TRBJ2-3; tentatively, D is TRBD1 (5 bases). Germline V lookup: CDR1 SEHNR, CDR2 FQNEAQ (reference sequence). V lost 5 bases, J lost 7 bases, and 16 bases lay in between. The CDR3 length is 14 residues. Written as DNA, the CDR3 is TGTGCCAGCAGCCGCCGGCTGACAGATAATACGCAGTATTTT. This encodes CASSRRLTDNTQYF.

V is TRBV5-1 and J is TRBJ1-5; 7 bases agree with TRBD1. V lost 4 bases to trimming and J lost 0 bases; unmatched junction nucleotides: 7. The V gene's germline CDR1 is SGHRS and CDR2 YFSETQ. CDR3 length: 16 residues. Written as DNA, the CDR3 is TGCGCCAGCAGCCTAGGGGACAGTTATAGCAATCAGCCCCAGCATTTT. Translation: CASSLGDSYSNQPQHF.

The chain carries TRBV2 and TRBJ2-1, with 11 positions matching TRBD2. CDR1 and CDR2 (germline): SNHLY, FYNNEI. The CDR3 has 12 residues. V shed 6 bases and J 8 bases; nucleotides not matched to a gene: 0. The CDR3 region has the DNA TGTGCCAGCAGGGGACTAGCGGATGAGCAGTTCTTC. This translates into CASRGLADEQFF.

This clone was seen a handful of times. The chain has TRBV27 and TRBJ2-7; TRBD1 is a possible D gene (6 bases). Trimming pared 4 bases from V and 2 bases from J, leaving 18 bases between. Looked up from germline, CDR1 is MNHEY and CDR2 is SMNVEV (reference sequence). The CDR3 extends over 16 amino acids. The CDR3 sequence is CASSSSGDRRTYEQYF. CDR3 nucleotides: TGTGCCAGCAGTTCCTCCGGCGACAGGCGAACCTACGAGCAGTACTTC.

The chain is built from TRBV19 and TRBJ1-2; D possibly corresponds to TRBD1 (6 bases). The ends were cut back, 1 base at V and 7 bases at J, with 16 bases in the middle. Germline-derived CDR1 and CDR2 are LNHDA and SQIVND (reference sequence). The CDR3 spans 15 residues. The DNA of the CDR3 is TGTGCCAGTAGTATAGTCCCGCCAGGGGCGGTTGGCTACACCTTC. Amino acids: CASSIVPPGAVGYTF.

V usage is TRBV5-4 and J usage is TRBJ2-7, with no clear D. The CDR3 consists of 14 residues. Trimming shortened V by 1 base and J by 4 bases, and 12 bases separated the two germline ends. Germline V gene sequence: CDR1 SGHNT, CDR2 YYREEE (reference sequence). The CDR3 region has the DNA TGTGCCAGCAGCTTGCGATTACAGCCATACGAGCAGTACTTC. It yields the protein CASSLRLQPYEQYF. Complete variable domain (other parts from reference TRBV5-4 and TRBJ2-7): ETGVTQSPTHLIKTRGQQVTLRCSSQSGHNTVSWYQQALGQGPQFIFQYYREEENGRGNFPPRFSGLQFPNYSSELNVNALELDDSALYLCASSLRLQPYEQYFGPGTRLTVT.

The rearrangement joins TRBV19 to TRBJ2-6; no definite D call. This CDR3 has 14 residues. CDR1 and CDR2 (germline): LNHDA, SQIVND (reference sequence). The V end lost 6 bases, the J end lost 0 bases, and 6 bases lay between the germline ends. CDR3 nucleotide sequence: TGTGCCAGTAGGGCGAGCTCTGGGGCCAACGTCCTGACTTTC. Protein product: CASRASSGANVLTF.

The chain uses TRBV9 and TRBJ2-7; perhaps TRBD2 as D (6 bases). Germline CDR1 SGDLS, CDR2 YYNGEE. There are 15 residues in the CDR3. Trimming left V 3 bases short and J 1 base short, with 14 bases between. The CDR3 nucleotides read TGTGCCAGCAGCGAAACTAGCCGTGCTTCCTACGAGCAGTACTTC. Its protein is CASSETSRASYEQYF.

The chain carries TRBV19 and TRBJ1-6, with 7 bases fitting TRBD1. This CDR3 has 13 residues. The ends lost 7 bases at V and 9 bases at J; junction bases unmatched: 6. In germline, CDR1 is LNHDA, CDR2 SQIVND (reference sequence). For the CDR3, the DNA is TGTGCCAGTAATGACAGGGAGTTTTCACCCCTCCACTTT. This translates into CASNDREFSPLHF.

The gene calls are TRBV7-9 and TRBJ2-6; no reliable D call. The CDR3 extends over 14 amino acids. The germline gives CDR1 SEHNR, CDR2 FQNEAQ (reference sequence). V lost 3 bases, J lost 0 bases, and 3 bases lay in between. The CDR3 DNA sequence: TGTGCCAGCAGCTTGGGCTCTGGGGCCAACGTCCTGACTTTC. Residues: CASSLGSGANVLTF.

The chain employs TRBV5-1 and TRBJ2-7, with D unclear. This CDR3 is built from 14 residues. V was clipped by 1 base and J by 2 bases, with 10 bases between them. CDR1 SGHRS and CDR2 YFSETQ come from the germline V gene. As DNA, the CDR3 is TGCGCCAGCAGCTTGAGTAGCAGTACCTACGAGCAGTACTTC. Amino acid sequence: CASSLSSSTYEQYF.

This clone has just a few counts. The chain joins TRBV9 to TRBJ1-2, with a tentative D call TRBD1 (5 bases). The CDR3 spans 16 residues. Germline CDR1 is SGDLS and CDR2 is YYNGEE. Between the trimmed V and J ends, which lost 2 bases and 1 base, there was a span of 15 bases. The CDR3 sequence: CASSVEVTASNYGYTF. The CDR3 region has the DNA TGTGCCAGCAGCGTGGAAGTGACAGCTAGTAACTATGGCTACACCTTC.

The J gene is TRBJ2-5, the V gene TRBV5-4; no firm D call. The CDR3 sequence is 14 residues long. Trimming shortened V by 2 bases and J by 1 base, and 9 bases separated the two germline ends. Germline loops: CDR1 SGHNT, CDR2 YYREEE (reference sequence). In nucleotides, the CDR3 is TGTGCCAGCAGCTTTAGTGTTACCCAAGAGACCCAGTACTTC. Encoded protein: CASSFSVTQETQYF.

This clone was counted a single time. CDR3 in DNA: TGCGCCAGCAGCCCCTTTATTATAAGACTAGCGGGAGGTCATAATGAGCAGTTCTTC. Its translation is CASSPFIIRLAGGHNEQFF. The chain joins TRBV4-1 to TRBJ2-1; 13 bases fit TRBD2. With V trimmed by 4 bases and J by 7 bases, 16 bases remained unmatched. Germline CDR1 MGHRA, CDR2 YSYEKL. The CDR3 contains 19 residues.

This chain joins TRBV14 and TRBJ1-6, with TRBD1 identical over 7 bases. The CDR3 has 17 residues. CDR1 is SGHDN, CDR2 FVKESK, per germline. Trimming took 0 bases from V and 4 from J; bases not matched to a gene: 6. DNA of the CDR3: TGTGCCAGCAGCCAAGATCGGGGGGGACAGTATAATTCACCCCTCCACTTT. Translation gives CASSQDRGGQYNSPLHF.

The J gene is TRBJ1-1, the V gene TRBV25-1; D call uncertain. The CDR3 is 13 residues long. Looked up from germline, CDR1 is MGHDK and CDR2 is SYGVNS. The V end lost 5 bases, the J end lost 4 bases, and 11 bases lay between the germline ends. The CDR3 protein is CASSPPRGTEAFF. CDR3 bases: TGTGCCAGCAGTCCCCCCCGTGGCACTGAAGCTTTCTTT.

This clone has only a few counts. The rearrangement links TRBV7-6 to TRBJ1-6; TRBD1 aligns across 8 bases. Germline lookup yields CDR1 SGHVS and CDR2 FNYEAQ. V lost 3 bases, J lost 8 bases, and 6 bases stayed unmatched. The CDR3 is 15 amino acids. CDR3 sequence reads: CASSFGGTGDSPLHF. Here the CDR3 DNA reads TGTGCCAGCAGCTTTGGGGGGACAGGAGATTCACCCCTCCACTTT.

The chain carries TRBV5-1 and TRBJ2-1; 10 nucleotides match TRBD2. V lost 4 bases and J lost 4; bases outside the gene matches: 14. CDR1 and CDR2 (germline): SGHRS, YFSETQ. The CDR3 contains 18 residues. The CDR3 reads CASSPSGRPSWGYNEQFF. Written as DNA, the CDR3 is TGCGCCAGCAGCCCTAGCGGGAGACCGTCCTGGGGGTACAATGAGCAGTTCTTC. Full variable domain (missing parts from reference TRBV5-1 and TRBJ2-1): KAGVTQTPRYLIKTRGQQVTLSCSPISGHRSVSWYQQTPGQGLQFLFEYFSETQRNKGNFPGRFSGRQFSNSRSEMNVSTLELGDSALYLCASSPSGRPSWGYNEQFFGPGTRLTVL.

V usage is TRBV9 and J usage is TRBJ1-4; 7 bases map to TRBD1. The CDR3 is made up of 15 amino acids. V trimming: 4 bases; J trimming: 6 bases; junction bases outside the gene matches: 9. The germline CDR1 and CDR2 sequences are SGDLS and YYNGEE. The CDR3 DNA is TGTGCCAGCAGCCCAGGAGGACAGGATTATGAAAAACTGTTTTTT. This sequence encodes CASSPGGQDYEKLFF. Full variable domain (missing parts from reference TRBV9 and TRBJ1-4): DSGVTQTPKHLITATGQRVTLRCSPRSGDLSVYWYQQSLDQGLQFLIQYYNGEERAKGNILERFSAQQFPDLHSELNLSSLELGDSALYFCASSPGGQDYEKLFFGSGTQLSVL.

The chain combines TRBV9 with TRBJ2-7; 8 bases are a match to TRBD1. Germline lookup yields CDR1 SGDLS and CDR2 YYNGEE. V lost 4 bases to trimming and J lost 7 bases; unmatched junction nucleotides: 7. The length of the CDR3 is 13 residues. The CDR3 protein is CASSTGQGGEQYF. DNA of the CDR3: TGTGCCAGCAGCACCGGACAGGGCGGGGAGCAGTACTTC.

The V and J genes are TRBV10-1 and TRBJ2-3; 9 bases align to TRBD1. The V gene's germline CDR1 is WNHNN and CDR2 SYGVQD (reference sequence). J lost 1 base, V lost 2 bases, and 4 bases had no gene match. The CDR3 consists of 16 residues. The DNA of the CDR3 is TGCGCCAGCAGTGAGGGACAGGGGTTTCGCACAGATACGCAGTATTTT. Translated: CASSEGQGFRTDTQYF.

This clone has only a few counts. This chain uses TRBV2 with TRBJ1-1, with a tentative D call TRBD1 (5 bases). Germline V gives CDR1 SNHLY, CDR2 FYNNEI. Trimming left V 2 bases short and J 4 bases short, with 11 bases between. This CDR3 is built from 14 residues. The CDR3 DNA follows: TGTGCCAGCAGTGAACAGGGAGGGTTCACTGAAGCTTTCTTT. Translation gives CASSEQGGFTEAFF.

V is TRBV28 and J is TRBJ2-4; tentatively, D is TRBD2 (5 bases). Trimming left V 2 bases short and J 9 bases short, with 17 bases between. Germline CDR1 and CDR2: MDHEN and SYDVKM. CDR3 length: 15 amino acids. The CDR3 is CASSLPREGSVIQYF. CDR3 in DNA: TGTGCCAGCAGTTTACCCCGGGAAGGGTCGGTCATTCAGTACTTC.

This chain uses TRBV11-2 with TRBJ2-7; D call uncertain. Trimming cost V 4 bases and J 0 bases, with 10 bases left between them. CDR1 is SGHAT and CDR2 is FQNNGV in the germline V gene. The CDR3 has 14 amino acids. The CDR3 DNA reads as TGTGCCAGCAGCTCAGGAGCCTTCTCCTACGAGCAGTACTTC. It specifies CASSSGAFSYEQYF.

The rearrangement joins TRBV19 to TRBJ1-5; the D gene is possibly TRBD1 (5 bases). Trimming left V 5 bases short and J 0 bases short, with 14 bases between. The length of the CDR3 is 16 residues. CDR1 and CDR2 from the germline V gene are LNHDA and SQIVND (reference sequence). The CDR3 region has the DNA TGTGCCAGTAGTGGGAGACAGCCGTATAGCAATCAGCCCCAGCATTTT. It translates to CASSGRQPYSNQPQHF.

V is TRBV6-6 and J is TRBJ1-1; 7 nucleotides agree with TRBD1. The V segment lost 5 bases and the J segment 1 base; nucleotides outside the gene matches: 7. CDR1 is MNHNY and CDR2 is SVGAGI in the germline V gene (reference sequence). The CDR3 loop spans 15 amino acids. The chain's CDR3 is CASSRSGQANTEAFF. For the CDR3, the DNA is TGTGCCAGCAGTCGGTCCGGACAGGCGAACACTGAAGCTTTCTTT.